The rows below give T cell receptor beta chains drawn from one sample of a study of blood T cell repertoires in COVID-19. Using immunoSEQ multiplex PCR, the repertoire was profiled, and TCRdb retains in-frame clones only, with some absent. The sample lists some 80,000 clones, roughly 86% seen once, with over 20% in the top ten. Material: peripheral blood. These receptors originate from a woman of 80 years or more in a cohort sampled during active or convalescent COVID-19. Each CDR3 is given with its conserved first and last residue. Each record gives: clone size, V gene, J gene, D gene, CDR3 DNA, CDR3 protein. The D gene is left open where the match is weak. Size tells how often a clone was seen (once, few, many) or the class of an expanded clone, and some rows leave it out.

once	TRBV4-1	TRBJ2-2	.	TGCGCCAGCAGCCAAGACACAGGGCGGACCGGGGAGCTGTTTTTT	CASSQDTGRTGELFF
.	TRBV5-8	TRBJ2-5	.	TGTGCCAGCAGCCCGGGGGACGGGGCGACTCCCGGGGAGACCCAGTACTTC	CASSPGDGATPGETQYF
few	TRBV15	TRBJ1-5	TRBD1	TGTGCCACCAGCACAGGACAGGGGGCCATTCAGCCCCAGCATTTT	CATSTGQGAIQPQHF
.	TRBV5-1	TRBJ1-2	TRBD1	TGCGCCAGCAGCTCCAGACTAGGGACAGGGCATGGCTACACCTTC	CASSSRLGTGHGYTF
few	TRBV4-2	TRBJ1-2	.	TGTGCCAGCAGCCAAGAGTCAGGCGGCTACACCTTC	CASSQESGGYTF
.	TRBV6-5	TRBJ2-7	TRBD1	TGTGCCAGCCAGGGGACAGGAGGAACCTACGAGCAGTACTTC	CASQGTGGTYEQYF
.	TRBV4-2	TRBJ2-1	TRBD2	TGTGCCAGCAGCCAAGATGTGGGGCTAGCGGGAGAATTGGCCTACAATGAGCAGTTCTTC	CASSQDVGLAGELAYNEQFF
.	TRBV5-6	TRBJ1-2	.	TGTGCCAGCAGCCTCGCAGGGACAAGAGCTAACTATGGCTACACCTTC	CASSLAGTRANYGYTF
once	TRBV2	TRBJ2-5	.	TGTGCCAGCAGTGAATATGAGGCCCAGTACTTC	CASSEYEAQYF
.	TRBV3-1/TRBV3-2	TRBJ1-2	TRBD1	TGTGCCAGCAGCCAAGAACAGGGGAACTATGGCTACACCTTC	CASSQEQGNYGYTF
.	TRBV7-2	TRBJ2-2	TRBD2	TGTGCCAGCAGCTTGGGACTAGCGAACACCGGGGAGCTGTTTTTT	CASSLGLANTGELFF
.	TRBV6-6	TRBJ1-3	.	TGTGCCAGCAGTACGCCCAGGGGCGGTAGAAACACCATATATTTT	CASSTPRGGRNTIYF
.	TRBV29-1	TRBJ1-3	.	TGCAGCGCTGGGGCAGGGCAAACCTCTGGAAACACCATATATTTT	CSAGAGQTSGNTIYF
.	TRBV5-4	TRBJ1-2	.	TGTGCCAGCAACCCGGGGGGGCCGACAAGCTATGGCTACACCTTC	CASNPGGPTSYGYTF
.	TRBV6-5	TRBJ1-2	.	TGTGCCAGCAGTTACTCGAACGGGAGGAACTATGGCTACACCTTC	CASSYSNGRNYGYTF
once	TRBV11-3	TRBJ2-2	.	TGTGCCAGCAGCTTATCAAGAGAGAACACCGGGGAGCTGTTTTTT	CASSLSRENTGELFF
.	TRBV27	TRBJ1-6	.	TGTGCCAGCAGTTTATACAGGGAGTCACCCCTCCACTTT	CASSLYRESPLHF
.	TRBV18	TRBJ2-3	.	TGTGCCAGCTCACTGTACGGAGGGCGCACAGATACGCAGTATTTT	CASSLYGGRTDTQYF
.	TRBV29-1	TRBJ1-2	TRBD1	TGCAGCGTTGAAGCCCCCGGGACAGGCAACTATGGCTACACCTTC	CSVEAPGTGNYGYTF
.	TRBV7-9	TRBJ1-4	TRBD1	TGTGCCAGCAGCCCGGGACAGGGGCGGGAAAAACTGTTTTTT	CASSPGQGREKLFF
once	TRBV5-1	TRBJ2-2	TRBD1	TGCGCCAGCAAGACAGGGACCGGGGAGCTGTTTTTT	CASKTGTGELFF
.	TRBV6-5	TRBJ2-7	.	TGTGCCACCCACAACTCCTACGAGCAGTACTTC	CATHNSYEQYF